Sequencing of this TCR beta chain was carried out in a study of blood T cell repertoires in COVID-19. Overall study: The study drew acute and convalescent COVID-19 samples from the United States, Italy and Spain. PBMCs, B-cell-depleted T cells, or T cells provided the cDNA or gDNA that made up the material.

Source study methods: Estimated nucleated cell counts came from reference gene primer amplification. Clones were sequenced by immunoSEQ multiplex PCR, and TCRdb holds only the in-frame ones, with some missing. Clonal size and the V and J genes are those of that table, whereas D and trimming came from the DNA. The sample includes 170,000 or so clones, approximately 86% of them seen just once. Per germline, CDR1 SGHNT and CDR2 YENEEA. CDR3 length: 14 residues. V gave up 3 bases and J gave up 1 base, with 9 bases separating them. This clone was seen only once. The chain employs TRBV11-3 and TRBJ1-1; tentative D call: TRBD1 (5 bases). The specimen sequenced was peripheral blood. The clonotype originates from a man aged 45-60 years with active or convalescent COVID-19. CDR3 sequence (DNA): TGTGCCAGCAGCTTGGACACCCAGAACACTGAAGCTTTCTTT. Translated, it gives CASSLDTQNTEAFF.